This TCR beta chain comes out of a study of cytomegalovirus exposure and HLA in healthy donors. Amplification used 60 Vbeta primers and 13 Jbeta primers. Clones were read by immunoSEQ multiplex PCR, and TCRdb kept only the in-frame ones, dropping some. This table holds under 150,000 clones, roughly four fifths found once. Germline V gene lookup returns CDR1 MNHNS and CDR2 SASEGT. This CDR3 has 10 residues. V was pared by 6 bases and J by 8 bases, with 7 bases between. Donors likely had unrecorded immune exposures despite being nominally healthy when sampled. This TCR came from a man aged 40-49 years in good health and CMV-seropositive. The chain carries TRBV6-1 and TRBJ1-2; D call uncertain. The sequencing sample was made of PBMCs. The CDR3 bases are TGTGCCAGCAGAGAGGGCGGCTACACCTTC. Residues: CASREGGYTF.